This is a list of T cell receptor beta chains from one sample in a study of blood T cell repertoires in COVID-19. The protocol was immunoSEQ multiplex PCR, while the TCRdb copy is restricted to in-frame clones and leaves out a portion. The table shows approximately 300,000 clones, with more than 85% occurring only once. Source material: PBMCs or T cells enriched from blood (not recorded which). The receptors here all came from a young woman who had recovered from COVID-19. Each CDR3 is given with its conserved first and last residue. A D gene is named only where the DNA matches it firmly. For some rows the clone size is stated as once, few or many, or as a class when expanded; others skip it.

.	.	TRBV6-5	TRBJ1-5	CATGTDSYQPQHF	TGTGCCACCGGGACTGACTCTTATCAGCCCCAGCATTTT
.	.	TRBV24-1	TRBJ1-5	CATGEGNQPQHF	TGTGCCACCGGGGAGGGCAATCAGCCCCAGCATTTT
.	.	TRBV10-3	TRBJ1-5	CAAKGGAHSNQPQHF	TGTGCCGCAAAGGGAGGGGCGCATAGCAATCAGCCCCAGCATTTT
once	TRBD2	TRBV28	TRBJ2-7	CASSLRVAGSSYEQYF	TGTGCCAGCAGTTTGCGGGTAGCGGGGAGCTCCTACGAGCAGTACTTC
.	TRBD2	TRBV3-1/TRBV3-2	TRBJ2-5	CASSQQASSGRETQYF	TGTGCCAGCAGCCAACAGGCGTCTAGCGGAAGAGAGACCCAGTACTTC
.	.	TRBV19	TRBJ1-2	CASSWGDNYGYTF	TGTGCCAGCTCATGGGGCGATAACTATGGCTACACCTTC
.	TRBD1	TRBV12-3/TRBV12-4	TRBJ1-2	CASSSGQLYGYTF	TGTGCCAGCAGTTCGGGACAGCTCTATGGCTACACCTTC
.	.	TRBV18	TRBJ2-1	CASSPVFPGSSYNEQFF	TGTGCCAGCTCACCAGTTTTTCCGGGAAGCTCCTACAATGAGCAGTTCTTC
.	TRBD1	TRBV6-5	TRBJ1-2	CASSYTGATNYGYTF	TGTGCCAGCAGTTATACAGGGGCTACTAACTATGGCTACACCTTC
.	.	TRBV5-1	TRBJ2-1	CASSLDTGIPSQFF	TGCGCCAGCAGCTTGGATACCGGGATCCCGTCGCAGTTCTTC
once	.	TRBV3-1/TRBV3-2	TRBJ1-1	CASSHRRGEAFF	TGTGCCAGCAGCCATAGAAGGGGTGAAGCTTTCTTT
.	.	TRBV18	TRBJ1-2	CASSPQGRNYGYTF	TGTGCCAGCTCACCGCAGGGTAGGAACTATGGCTACACCTTC
.	TRBD1	TRBV5-4	TRBJ2-7	CASSSHLTGADEQYF	TGTGCCAGCAGCTCCCACCTGACAGGGGCCGACGAGCAGTACTTC
.	.	TRBV11-2	TRBJ1-2	CASSLDRVFGGDGYTF	TGTGCCAGCAGCTTAGATCGCGTTTTCGGGGGGGACGGCTACACCTTC
.	.	TRBV4-3	TRBJ1-2	CASSQEARANRGSSYGYTF	TGCGCCAGCAGCCAAGAGGCCAGGGCCAATAGAGGAAGTAGCTATGGCTACACCTTC
.	.	TRBV6-5	TRBJ1-2	CASSYSQTVRSGYTF	TGTGCCAGCAGTTACTCGCAGACAGTCCGGTCTGGCTACACCTTC
once	TRBD1	TRBV10-3	TRBJ1-3	CAISETGVSSGNTIYF	TGTGCCATCAGTGAGACAGGGGTTTCATCTGGAAACACCATATATTTT
.	TRBD1	TRBV2	TRBJ2-6	CASSALQGPSPSGANVLTF	TGTGCCAGCAGCGCACTACAGGGGCCCTCACCTTCTGGGGCCAACGTCCTGACTTTC
.	TRBD2	TRBV7-2	TRBJ2-3	CASSLVRTSGRTDTQYF	TGTGCCAGCAGCTTAGTCCGGACTAGCGGTCGAACAGATACGCAGTATTTT
.	TRBD2	TRBV19	TRBJ2-1	CASSIPGLAGDHEQFF	TGTGCCAGTAGTATCCCGGGACTAGCGGGAGACCATGAGCAGTTCTTC
.	.	TRBV6-2/TRBV6-3	TRBJ1-2	CASSFSGEYGYTF	TGTGCCAGCAGTTTTTCAGGGGAATATGGCTACACCTTC
.	.	TRBV7-7	TRBJ2-1	CASSFRGADTDEQFF	TGTGCTAGCAGCTTTCGGGGGGCGGATACGGATGAGCAGTTCTTC
.	.	TRBV6-6	TRBJ2-7	CASHRDTTYEQYF	TGTGCCAGTCACAGGGACACTACCTACGAGCAGTACTTC
.	.	TRBV5-4	TRBJ1-1	CASSPAGSYEAFF	TGTGCCAGCAGCCCCGCGGGGTCCTATGAAGCTTTCTTT
few	.	TRBV5-1	TRBJ2-7	CASSLASHYEQYF	TGCGCCAGCAGCTTGGCCAGTCACTACGAGCAGTACTTC
.	TRBD2	TRBV27	TRBJ2-5	CASSPGLAGGGETQYF	TGTGCCAGCAGTCCGGGACTAGCGGGAGGAGGAGAGACCCAGTACTTC
.	TRBD2	TRBV9	TRBJ2-1	CASSVGGGSTSSYNEQFF	TGTGCCAGCAGCGTAGGCGGGGGGTCTACGAGCTCCTACAATGAGCAGTTCTTC
.	TRBD1	TRBV6-2/TRBV6-3	TRBJ1-2	CASSQGAGYTF	TGTGCCAGCAGTCAGGGGGCTGGCTACACCTTC
.	.	TRBV5-1	TRBJ1-3	CASSLDRVTPGNTIYF	TGCGCCAGCAGCTTGGACAGGGTAACCCCTGGAAACACCATATATTTT
.	TRBD1	TRBV28	TRBJ2-7	CASRSDRGSYEQYF	TGTGCCAGCAGGTCGGACAGGGGGTCCTACGAGCAGTACTTC
.	.	TRBV27	TRBJ1-2	CASSPWRVGYGYTF	TGTGCCAGCAGTCCCTGGAGGGTGGGCTATGGCTACACCTTC
.	TRBD2	TRBV27	TRBJ2-3	CASSYSGTSGDGQYF	TGTGCCAGCAGTTACTCCGGGACTAGTGGCGATGGGCAGTATTTT
.	.	TRBV28	TRBJ2-1	CASSIWATGNEQFF	TGTGCCAGCAGCATCTGGGCCACCGGCAATGAGCAGTTCTTC
.	TRBD1	TRBV29-1	TRBJ2-1	CVGTPGGSYNEQFF	TGCGTTGGAACTCCAGGGGGCTCCTACAATGAGCAGTTCTTC
.	.	TRBV7-8	TRBJ1-5	CASSLDDGQSLYSNQPQHF	TGTGCCAGCAGCTTAGATGACGGACAATCCCTTTATAGCAATCAGCCCCAGCATTTT
once	TRBD2	TRBV13	TRBJ2-2	CASSDLARGGKRELFF	TGTGCCAGCAGCGACCTAGCACGGGGGGGCAAGAGGGAGCTGTTTTTT
.	.	TRBV9	TRBJ2-2	CASSVGSANTGELFF	TGTGCCAGCAGCGTAGGTTCGGCGAACACCGGGGAGCTGTTTTTT
.	TRBD2	TRBV19	TRBJ2-1	CASSYLAGAHNEQFF	TGTGCCAGTAGTTACCTAGCGGGGGCACACAATGAGCAGTTCTTC
.	.	TRBV9	TRBJ1-1	CASSVTANTEAFF	TGTGCCAGCAGCGTGACAGCGAACACTGAAGCTTTCTTT
.	.	TRBV28	TRBJ2-6	CASTPERYQSSGANVLTF	TGTGCCAGCACCCCCGAGCGGTATCAGAGCTCTGGGGCCAACGTCCTGACTTTC
.	TRBD1	TRBV7-9	TRBJ1-1	CASSLGTGANTEAFF	TGTGCCAGCAGCTTAGGGACAGGGGCTAACACTGAAGCTTTCTTT
.	TRBD1	TRBV28	TRBJ2-7	CASGTGSSYEQYF	TGTGCCAGCGGGACAGGCAGCTCCTACGAGCAGTACTTC
few	TRBD2	TRBV7-9	TRBJ2-2	CASSLSGRSPGELFF	TGTGCCAGCAGCTTAAGCGGGAGGAGCCCCGGGGAGCTGTTTTTT
once	.	TRBV28	TRBJ1-6	CASTLPGSPLHF	TGTGCCAGCACCCTCCCAGGTTCACCCCTCCACTTT
.	TRBD2	TRBV10-3	TRBJ2-3	CATLAGVADTQYF	TGTGCCACTCTAGCGGGGGTAGCAGATACGCAGTATTTT
.	TRBD1	TRBV5-6	TRBJ2-4	CASSTIRGQGNIQYF	TGTGCCAGCAGCACAATTCGGGGACAGGGCAACATTCAGTACTTC
.	.	TRBV12-3/TRBV12-4	TRBJ2-7	CASSLGQNEQYF	TGTGCCAGCAGTTTAGGGCAGAACGAGCAGTACTTC
.	.	TRBV14	TRBJ1-1	CASSLAGLTFF	TGTGCCAGCAGCCTAGCAGGGTTGACTTTCTTT
few	.	TRBV19	TRBJ2-7	CASSKSPGDEQYF	TGTGCCAGTAGTAAGTCCCCCGGGGACGAGCAGTACTTC
.	TRBD1	TRBV7-2	TRBJ2-5	CASSLEIRDRGTETQYF	TGTGCCAGCAGCTTAGAAATCCGGGACAGGGGGACAGAGACCCAGTACTTC
.	.	TRBV5-4	TRBJ2-3	CASSPGPAGTDTQYF	TGTGCCAGCAGCCCTGGCCCCGCTGGTACAGATACGCAGTATTTT
.	.	TRBV9	TRBJ2-2	CASSVVRSTGELFF	TGTGCCAGCAGCGTAGTCCGGAGCACCGGGGAGCTGTTTTTT
.	TRBD1	TRBV5-1	TRBJ1-1	CASSEQGVNTEAFF	TGCGCCAGCAGCGAACAGGGGGTTAACACTGAAGCTTTCTTT